The 15 T cell receptor beta chains below all came from one sample that was sequenced in a study of STAT5B mutations in CD4+ large granular lymphocyte leukemia. The repertoire was sequenced with immunoSEQ multiplex PCR; TCRdb's copy has only in-frame clones and lacks some. Found here are roughly 30,000 clones, approximately 80% of them singletons; the top ten hold about 6%. Input material: CD4+ T cells from blood buffy coats. Receptors were obtained from a human donor in good health.

The V gene is TRBV4-1, the J gene TRBJ2-3; D is ambiguous. V was trimmed by 5 bases and J by 0 bases, leaving 12 bases between them. The germline V gene encodes CDR1 MGHRA and CDR2 YSYEKL. The CDR3 runs 15 residues. In DNA form, the CDR3 reads TGCGCCAGCAGCTTGCGCGAACTTAGCACAGATACGCAGTATTTT. Translated, it gives CASSLRELSTDTQYF.

A remark on this clone: Sequence at one end of the junction differs from germline and may be a read error. The genes are TRBV2 and TRBJ2-1; no reliable D call. Germline V lookup: CDR1 SNHLY, CDR2 FYNNEI. The CDR3 is 15 amino acids. The CDR3 here is CASMISQASHNEQFF. In DNA, the CDR3 is TGTGCCAGCATGATTAGTCAAGCCTCCCACAATGAGCAGTTCTTC.

The chain combines TRBV7-9 with TRBJ1-4; D is possibly TRBD1 (5 bases). V was clipped by 5 bases and J by 7 bases, with 11 bases between them. Looked up from germline, CDR1 is SEHNR and CDR2 is FQNEAQ (reference sequence). This CDR3 is 13 amino acids long. CDR3 loop: CASSPVGGEKLFF. CDR3 nucleotides: TGTGCCAGCAGCCCTGTTGGGGGTGAAAAACTGTTTTTT.

The chain carries TRBV10-2 and TRBJ1-5; a possible D gene is TRBD1 (6 bases). The CDR3 loop spans 13 amino acids. Trimming stripped 10 bases from V and 3 bases from J, with 13 bases between. In germline, CDR1 is WSHSY, CDR2 SAAADI. DNA of the CDR3: TGCGCCACATTACAGGGTCCCAATCAGCCCCAGCATTTT. This translates into CATLQGPNQPQHF.

The chain couples TRBV4-3 to TRBJ1-4; perhaps TRBD1 as D (5 bases). V gave up 4 bases and J gave up 7 bases, with 19 bases separating them. The CDR3 has 16 residues. Germline CDR1 and CDR2: LGHNA and YSLEER. The CDR3 protein is CASSLGSGREAEKLFF. DNA of the CDR3: TGCGCCAGCAGCCTCGGAAGTGGCAGGGAGGCTGAAAAACTGTTTTTT.

In this sample, this clone turned up a few times. The rearrangement uses TRBV10-3 and TRBJ2-3; the D call may be TRBD1 or TRBD2 (5 bases each). CDR1 is ENHRY, CDR2 SYGVKD, per germline. V shed 4 bases and J shed 4 bases, with 9 bases lying between them. The CDR3 is made up of 13 amino acids. CDR3 nucleotide sequence: TGTGCCATCAGTGTGGGGGATGCAGATACGCAGTATTTT. Amino acids: CAISVGDADTQYF.

This clone has a handful of counts. This chain links TRBV27 with TRBJ1-1; a weak D match, TRBD1 (5 bases). The V gene lost 7 bases and the J gene lost 5 bases, with 14 bases spanning the gap. The CDR3 has 13 residues. Germline CDR1 and CDR2: MNHEY and SMNVEV (reference sequence). The CDR3 sequence: CASTPGAPTEAFF. The CDR3 bases are TGTGCCAGCACCCCCGGGGCACCTACTGAAGCTTTCTTT.

CDR3 region: CASSLLGQLLKRTEAFF. CDR3 sequence (DNA): TGTGCCAGCAGCTTACTGGGGCAACTCCTAAAGAGAACTGAAGCTTTCTTT. The rearrangement uses TRBV7-2 and TRBJ1-1; the D gene is possibly TRBD1 (5 bases). This CDR3 is 17 amino acids long. Trimming removed 2 bases from V and 5 bases from J, with 21 bases in between. The germline V gene has CDR1 SGHTA and CDR2 FQGNSA.

The chain carries TRBV5-1 and TRBJ2-3; a weak D match, TRBD2 (5 bases). This CDR3 is built from 14 residues. V shed 3 bases and J shed 3 bases, with 11 bases lying between them. CDR1 and CDR2 from the germline V gene are SGHRS and YFSETQ. CDR3 DNA sequence: TGCGCCAGCAGCTCCGGACTGAAGACAGATACGCAGTATTTT. Translation: CASSSGLKTDTQYF.

The chain recombines TRBV4-1 with TRBJ2-3; tentative D call: TRBD2 (6 bases). Germline V gene sequence: CDR1 MGHRA, CDR2 YSYEKL. This CDR3 has 16 amino acids. V lost 0 bases and J lost 5, with 15 bases in between. The CDR3 DNA reads as TGCGCCAGCAGCCAAGAGGGCGGGGCAAACGGAGATACGCAGTATTTT. This gives the protein CASSQEGGANGDTQYF.

The V and J genes are TRBV18 and TRBJ1-2; the match to TRBD1 covers 8 bases. The CDR3 length is 16 residues. Trimming took 2 bases from V and 5 from J; bases not matched to a gene: 10. In germline, CDR1 is KGHSH, CDR2 LQKENI. This CDR3 reads CASSPSGGQKTYGYTF. The CDR3 bases are TGTGCCAGCTCACCATCAGGGGGCCAAAAAACATATGGCTACACCTTC.

The chain has TRBV5-5 and TRBJ2-7; 11 bases are shared with TRBD1. The V segment lost 5 bases and the J segment 2 bases; nucleotides outside the gene matches: 6. Germline CDR1 and CDR2: SGHKS and YYEKEE (reference sequence). The CDR3 has 15 amino acids. The chain's CDR3 is CASRLGQGGTYEQYV. In DNA form, the CDR3 reads TGTGCCAGCAGGCTGGGACAGGGGGGAACCTACGAGCAGTACGTC.

The chain links TRBV19 to TRBJ2-5, with D possibly being TRBD2 (5 bases). From germline, CDR1 is LNHDA and CDR2 SQIVND (reference sequence). V was shortened by 6 bases and J by 5 bases, with 16 bases between the two germline ends. This CDR3 region has 14 residues. This CDR3 is CASSLGRGRETQYF. The CDR3 region has the DNA TGTGCCAGTAGCTTAGGTCGGGGTCGTGAGACCCAGTACTTC.

The V and J genes are TRBV27 and TRBJ2-3; 7 bases line up with TRBD1. This CDR3 contains 16 residues. Germline V CDR1 and CDR2: MNHEY, SMNVEV (reference sequence). V gave up 4 bases and J gave up 3 bases; unmatched junction bases: 10. CDR3 sequence: CASSYETGSGTDTQYF. CDR3 DNA: TGTGCCAGCAGTTACGAGACAGGGTCAGGGACAGATACGCAGTATTTT.

This chain uses TRBV4-3 with TRBJ1-6; D unclear. CDR3 size: 17 residues. V dropped 0 bases and J dropped 6 bases, with 15 bases sitting between them. CDR1 and CDR2 (germline): LGHNA, YSLEER. This CDR3 is CASSQDLPVFRNSPLHF. The DNA for the CDR3 is TGCGCCAGCAGCCAAGATCTGCCCGTCTTTCGTAATTCACCCCTCCACTTT.